The 13 T cell receptor beta chains listed next were all sequenced from one sample in a study of cytomegalovirus exposure and HLA in healthy donors (dated by TCRdb to 2015 to 2018). Library preparation used the immunoSEQ multiplex PCR assay. For the multiplex PCR, a mixture combining 60 forward primers for TCR Vbeta segments and 13 reverse primers for TCR Jbeta segments was used. In TCRdb, the immuneACCESS table is reduced to in-frame sequences with V and J assigned. These tables do not hold every clone; where another copy was compared, an unresolved V gene accounts for under half, and the others remain unexplained. The sample profile shows about 78,000 clones; 80% of them were found once. The top ten hold 1.1% of the sample. Sequenced sample: PBMCs. These receptors originate from a male donor in good health and CMV-seronegative.

For the CDR3, the DNA is TGTGCCAGCAGTCATCCGGGACAGGGGGCTAAGCAGTACTTC. Translated, it gives CASSHPGQGAKQYF. The chain joins TRBV6-5 to TRBJ2-7; 12 positions match TRBD1. CDR1 MNHEY and CDR2 SVGAGI come from the germline V gene. The trim removed 5 bases at V and 8 bases at J, leaving 7 bases unmatched. This CDR3 has 14 residues.

The chain employs TRBV19 and TRBJ1-1; TRBD1 matches at 8 bases. Germline CDR1 and CDR2: LNHDA and SQIVND (reference sequence). The CDR3 runs to 15 residues. V was clipped by 5 bases and J by 7 bases; unmatched bases: 12. The CDR3 DNA follows: TGTGCCAGTAGTCCCCACAGACAGGGGAAGAATGAAGCTTTCTTT. Encoded protein: CASSPHRQGKNEAFF.

This clone came up a few times. This chain connects TRBV5-6 to TRBJ1-2, with a weak D call TRBD1 (5 bases). The CDR3 runs 13 residues. The germline CDR1 and CDR2 sequences are SGHDT and YYEEEE. Trimming cost V 6 bases and J 6 bases, with 15 bases left between them. CDR3 bases: TGTGCCAGCACCCCTGACAGCAGGGATGGCTACACCTTC. Encoded protein: CASTPDSRDGYTF.

The CDR3 coding sequence is TGTGCCAGCAGCTCCTTTGCCGGGACAGGCCACAATGAGCAGTTCTTC. It specifies CASSSFAGTGHNEQFF. The chain joins TRBV13 to TRBJ2-1; TRBD1 matches 8 bases. The germline CDR1 and CDR2 sequences are PRHDT and FYEKMQ (reference sequence). This CDR3 spans 16 amino acids. Germline trimming cut 4 bases from V and 5 bases from J; bases unmatched to any gene: 10.

The chain recombines TRBV2 with TRBJ2-1, with TRBD1 matching 8 bases. J was trimmed by 7 bases and V by 6 bases; bases with no gene match: 11. Germline values: CDR1 SNHLY, CDR2 FYNNEI. CDR3 size: 15 residues. The CDR3 is CASRPLTGGRNEQFF. The CDR3 DNA reads as TGTGCCAGCAGACCTCTTACAGGGGGAAGAAATGAGCAGTTCTTC. Full variable domain (outside the CDR3, taken from reference TRBV2 and TRBJ2-1): EPEVTQTPSHQVTQMGQEVILRCVPISNHLYFYWYRQILGQKVEFLVSFYNNEISEKSEIFDDQFSVERPDGSNFTLKIRSTKLEDSAMYFCASRPLTGGRNEQFFGPGTRLTVL.

This clone was seen once. V usage is TRBV28 and J usage is TRBJ2-1; possibly TRBD2 for D (6 bases). This CDR3 region has 13 residues. Trimming pared 6 bases from V and 0 bases from J, leaving 6 bases between. In germline, CDR1 is MDHEN, CDR2 SYDVKM. The CDR3 bases are TGTGCCAGCAGGGGGGGCTCCTACAATGAGCAGTTCTTC. Its protein product is CASRGGSYNEQFF.

The chain is built from TRBV12-5 and TRBJ1-4; maybe TRBD1 (6 bases). Germline CDR1 LGHNT, CDR2 FRNRAP. V lost 3 bases, J lost 0 bases, and 11 bases lay in between. This CDR3 region has 16 residues. CDR3 in DNA: TGTGCTAGTGGTTTCCAGGGGCTATCAACTAATGAAAAACTGTTTTTT. Protein product: CASGFQGLSTNEKLFF.

This clone was counted a few times. This chain connects TRBV29-1 to TRBJ2-7; TRBD1 matches at 12 bases. V dropped 2 bases and J dropped 3; count of bases not matched to a gene: 5. In germline, CDR1 is SQVTM, CDR2 ANQGSEA. The CDR3 has 15 amino acids. CDR3 amino acids: CSVELGTGGNYEQYF. The CDR3 coding sequence is TGCAGCGTTGAATTGGGGACAGGGGGCAACTACGAGCAGTACTTC.

J is TRBJ1-2 and V is TRBV29-1; 11 bases agree with TRBD1. Germline V lookup: CDR1 SQVTM, CDR2 ANQGSEA. This CDR3 region has 17 residues. Unmatched junction bases numbered 13, after V lost 3 bases and J lost 4 bases. The CDR3 DNA follows: TGCAGCGTTGACAACGGCGAAACCGGGACAGGGGGCTATGGCTACACCTTC. This translates into CSVDNGETGTGGYGYTF.

The chain uses TRBV30 and TRBJ1-2; 10 bases fit TRBD1. Germline V gene sequence: CDR1 GTSNPN, CDR2 SVGIG (reference sequence). There are 14 residues in the CDR3. J lost 8 bases, V lost 2 bases, and 8 bases had no gene match. The CDR3 coding sequence is TGTGCCTGGAGTTTTCCGACAGGGGGCGGGGGCTACACCTTC. Translating it yields CAWSFPTGGGGYTF.

This clone was counted once. The junction departs from the called germline gene at one end, perhaps through a read error. This chain uses TRBV11-2 with TRBJ1-2; D call uncertain. The CDR3 runs to 15 residues. In germline, CDR1 is SGHAT, CDR2 FQNNGV. The CDR3 DNA is TGTGCCAGCAGCCTAGAGGCCGGGTTCCGTGATGGCTACACCTTC. Amino acids: CASSLEAGFRDGYTF.

The chain employs TRBV7-2 and TRBJ1-2; a weak D match, TRBD1 (6 bases). Germline V lookup: CDR1 SGHTA, CDR2 FQGNSA. CDR3 length: 14 amino acids. The V end was cut by 2 bases, the J end by 10 bases, with 17 bases between. The DNA for the CDR3 is TGTGCCAGCAGCTTATTCCCAATGACAGGTTCCTACACCTTC. Encoded protein: CASSLFPMTGSYTF.

As to this clone: Compared with germline, one end of the junction differs, possibly owing to a read error. The gene calls are TRBV2 and TRBJ1-2, with TRBD1 matching 7 bases. This CDR3 has 14 amino acids. The germline V gene has CDR1 SNHLY and CDR2 FYNNEI. The CDR3 loop reads CASNRQGSNYGYPF. As DNA, the CDR3 is TGTGCCAGCAATAGACAGGGAAGTAACTATGGCTACCCCTTC.